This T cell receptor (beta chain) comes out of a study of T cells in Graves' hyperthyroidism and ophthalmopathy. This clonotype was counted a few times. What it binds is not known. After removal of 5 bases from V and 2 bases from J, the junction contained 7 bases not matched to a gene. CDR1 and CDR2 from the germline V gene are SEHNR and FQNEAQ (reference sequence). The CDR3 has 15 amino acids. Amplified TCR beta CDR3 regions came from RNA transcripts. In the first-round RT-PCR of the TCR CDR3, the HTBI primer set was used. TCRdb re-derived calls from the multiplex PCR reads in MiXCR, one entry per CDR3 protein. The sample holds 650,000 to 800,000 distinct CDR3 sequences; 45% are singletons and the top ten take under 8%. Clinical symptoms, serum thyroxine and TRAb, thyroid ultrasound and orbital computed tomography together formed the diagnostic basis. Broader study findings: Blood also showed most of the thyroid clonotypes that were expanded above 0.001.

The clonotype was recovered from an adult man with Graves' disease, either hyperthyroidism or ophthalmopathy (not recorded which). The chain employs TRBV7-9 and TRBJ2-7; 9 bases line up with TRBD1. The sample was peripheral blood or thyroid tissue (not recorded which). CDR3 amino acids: CASSNTGGIAYEQYF. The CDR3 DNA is TGTGCCAGCAGCAATACAGGGGGCATTGCCTACGAGCAGTACTTC.